Following are 2 T cell receptor beta chains from one sample sequenced in a study of cytomegalovirus exposure and HLA in healthy donors. PCR involved 60 Vbeta and 13 Jbeta primers. Sequencing was performed with immunoSEQ multiplex PCR; in TCRdb, only in-frame clones are kept and a portion is missing. In the table there are some 200,000 clones, roughly four fifths of which are singletons. Sample: PBMCs. These receptors all come from a young woman in good health and CMV-seropositive.

This clone was found a few times. The CDR3 DNA reads TGCGCCAGCAGCTTGGATTTTTTGCGGGGACAGAAATTGAACACTGAAGCTTTCTTT. Encoded protein: CASSLDFLRGQKLNTEAFF. This chain joins TRBV5-1 and TRBJ1-1; 7 bases match TRBD1. In germline, CDR1 is SGHRS, CDR2 YFSETQ. The CDR3 is made up of 19 amino acids. Trimming removed 0 bases from V and 0 bases from J; junction bases left unmatched: 14.

This chain connects TRBV5-8 to TRBJ1-1; 11 bases are shared with TRBD1. The germline CDR1 and CDR2 sequences are SGHTS and YDEGEE. CDR3 size: 18 residues. J lost 4 bases, V lost 6 bases, and 17 bases had no gene match. The CDR3 nucleotides read TGTGCCAGCACCCGACTTATCCCGGGGACAGGGGGGCTCACTGAAGCTTTCTTT. Translating gives CASTRLIPGTGGLTEAFF.